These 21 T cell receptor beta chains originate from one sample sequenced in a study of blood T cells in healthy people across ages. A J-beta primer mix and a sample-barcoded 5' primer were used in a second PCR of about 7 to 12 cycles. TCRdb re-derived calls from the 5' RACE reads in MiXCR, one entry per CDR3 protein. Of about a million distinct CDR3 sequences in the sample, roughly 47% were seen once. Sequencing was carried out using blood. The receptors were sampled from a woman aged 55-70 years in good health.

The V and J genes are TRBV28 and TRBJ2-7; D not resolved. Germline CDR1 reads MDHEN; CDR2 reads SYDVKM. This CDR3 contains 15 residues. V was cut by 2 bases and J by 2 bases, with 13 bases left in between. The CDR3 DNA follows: TGTGCCAGCAGTTTAGTCTATGCGATAACCTACGAGCAGTACTTC. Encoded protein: CASSLVYAITYEQYF.

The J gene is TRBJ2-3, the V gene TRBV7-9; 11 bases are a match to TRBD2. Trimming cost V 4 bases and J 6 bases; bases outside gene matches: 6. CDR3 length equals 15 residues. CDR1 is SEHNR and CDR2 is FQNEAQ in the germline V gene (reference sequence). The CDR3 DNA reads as TGTGCCAGCAGCTCCATAGCGGGAGGGTACGATACGCAGTATTTT. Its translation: CASSSIAGGYDTQYF.

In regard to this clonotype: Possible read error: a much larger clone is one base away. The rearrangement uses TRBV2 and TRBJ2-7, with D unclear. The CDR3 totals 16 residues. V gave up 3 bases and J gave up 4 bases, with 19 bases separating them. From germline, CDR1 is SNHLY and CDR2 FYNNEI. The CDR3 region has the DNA TGTGCCAGCAGTGAGGACCGCTGTAACTGGGGTTACGAGCAGTACTTC. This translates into CASSEDRCNWGYEQYF.

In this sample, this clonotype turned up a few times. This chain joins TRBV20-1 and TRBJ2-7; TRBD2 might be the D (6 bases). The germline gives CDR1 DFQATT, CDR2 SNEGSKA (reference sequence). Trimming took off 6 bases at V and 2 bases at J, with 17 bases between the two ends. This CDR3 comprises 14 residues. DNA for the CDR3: TGCAGTGCCCTCGGGGGAGGAGGGGCCTACGAGCAGTACTTC. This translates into CSALGGGGAYEQYF.

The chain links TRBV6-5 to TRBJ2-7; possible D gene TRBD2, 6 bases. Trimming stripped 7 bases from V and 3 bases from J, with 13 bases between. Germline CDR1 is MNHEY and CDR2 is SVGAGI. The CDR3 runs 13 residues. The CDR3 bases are TGTGCCAGCATCGGAGGGAGGCACTACGAGCAGTACTTC. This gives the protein CASIGGRHYEQYF.

The CDR3, as DNA: TGTGCCAGCAGCCCCGGAGAGGGGAGGGCAGATACGCAGTATTTT. Translated: CASSPGEGRADTQYF. The chain carries TRBV11-2 and TRBJ2-3, with TRBD2 matching 7 bases. V lost 5 bases, J lost 4 bases, and 9 bases stayed unmatched. The CDR3 totals 15 residues. CDR1 is SGHAT and CDR2 is FQNNGV in the germline V gene.

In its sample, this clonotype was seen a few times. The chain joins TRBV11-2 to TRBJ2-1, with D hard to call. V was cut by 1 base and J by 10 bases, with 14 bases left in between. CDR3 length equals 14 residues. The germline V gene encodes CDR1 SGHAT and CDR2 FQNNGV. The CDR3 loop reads CASSLAGLQSEQFF. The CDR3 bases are TGTGCCAGCAGCTTAGCGGGTCTCCAATCGGAGCAGTTCTTC.

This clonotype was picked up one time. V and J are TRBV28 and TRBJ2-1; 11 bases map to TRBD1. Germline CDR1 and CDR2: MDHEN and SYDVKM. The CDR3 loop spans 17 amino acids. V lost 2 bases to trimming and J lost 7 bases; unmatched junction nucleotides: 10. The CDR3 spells CASSLNRMDRGRNEQFF. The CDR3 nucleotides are TGTGCCAGCAGTTTAAACCGCATGGACAGGGGGCGGAATGAGCAGTTCTTC.

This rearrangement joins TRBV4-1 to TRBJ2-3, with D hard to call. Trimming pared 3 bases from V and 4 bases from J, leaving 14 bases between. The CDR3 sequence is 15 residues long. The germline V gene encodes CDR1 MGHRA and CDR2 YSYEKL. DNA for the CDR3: TGCGCCAGCAGCCAGGAAGACTTGAACGCAGATACGCAGTATTTT. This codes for CASSQEDLNADTQYF.

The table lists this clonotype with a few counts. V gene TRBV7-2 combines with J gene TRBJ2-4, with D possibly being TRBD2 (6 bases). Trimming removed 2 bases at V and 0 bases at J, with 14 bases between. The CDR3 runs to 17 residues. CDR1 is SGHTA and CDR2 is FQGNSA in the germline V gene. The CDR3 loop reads CASSLTRTNRAKNIQYF. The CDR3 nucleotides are TGTGCCAGCAGCTTAACTAGGACTAATCGAGCCAAAAACATTCAGTACTTC.

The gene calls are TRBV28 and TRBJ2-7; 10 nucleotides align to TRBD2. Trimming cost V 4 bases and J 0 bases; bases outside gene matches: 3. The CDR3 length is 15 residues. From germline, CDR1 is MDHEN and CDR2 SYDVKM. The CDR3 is CASSSLAGDSYEQYF. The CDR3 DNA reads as TGTGCCAGCAGTTCCCTAGCGGGAGACTCCTACGAGCAGTACTTC.

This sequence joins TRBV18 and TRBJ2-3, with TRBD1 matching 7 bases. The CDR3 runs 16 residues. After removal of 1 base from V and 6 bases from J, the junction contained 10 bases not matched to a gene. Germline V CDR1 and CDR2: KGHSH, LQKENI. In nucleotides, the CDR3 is TGTGCCAGCTCACCACTTCGGCCAGGGGGATTGGATACGCAGTATTTT. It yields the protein CASSPLRPGGLDTQYF.

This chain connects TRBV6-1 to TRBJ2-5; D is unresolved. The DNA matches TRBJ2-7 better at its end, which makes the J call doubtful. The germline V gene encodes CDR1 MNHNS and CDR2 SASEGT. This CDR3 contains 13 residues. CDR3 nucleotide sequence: TGTGCCAGCAGTGATCTTCAAGGCGACGAGCAGTACTTC. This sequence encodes CASSDLQGDEQYF.

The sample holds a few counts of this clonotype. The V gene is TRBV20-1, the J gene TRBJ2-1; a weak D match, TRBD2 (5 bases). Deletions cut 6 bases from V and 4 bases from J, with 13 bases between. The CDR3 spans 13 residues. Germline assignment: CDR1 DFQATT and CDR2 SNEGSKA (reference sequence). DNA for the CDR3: TGCAGTGCGCTTAGCGACCATTACAATGAGCAGTTCTTC. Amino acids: CSALSDHYNEQFF.

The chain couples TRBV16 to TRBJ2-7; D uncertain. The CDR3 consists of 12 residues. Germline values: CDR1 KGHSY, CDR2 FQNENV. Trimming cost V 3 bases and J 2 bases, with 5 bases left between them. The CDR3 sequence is CASSQRTYEQYF. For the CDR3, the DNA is TGTGCCAGCAGCCAGAGAACCTACGAGCAGTACTTC.

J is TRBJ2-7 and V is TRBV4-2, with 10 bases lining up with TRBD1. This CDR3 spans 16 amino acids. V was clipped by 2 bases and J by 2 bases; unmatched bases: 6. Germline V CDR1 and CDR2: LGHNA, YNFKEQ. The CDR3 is CASSQPGQGGAYEQYF. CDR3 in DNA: TGTGCCAGCAGCCAACCTGGACAGGGGGGAGCCTACGAGCAGTACTTC.

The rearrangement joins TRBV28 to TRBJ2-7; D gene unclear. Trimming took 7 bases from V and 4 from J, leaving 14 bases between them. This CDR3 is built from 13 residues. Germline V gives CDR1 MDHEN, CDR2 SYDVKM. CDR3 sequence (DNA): TGTGCCAGCACCCCATCAGGCCTTTACGAGCAGTACTTC. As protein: CASTPSGLYEQYF.

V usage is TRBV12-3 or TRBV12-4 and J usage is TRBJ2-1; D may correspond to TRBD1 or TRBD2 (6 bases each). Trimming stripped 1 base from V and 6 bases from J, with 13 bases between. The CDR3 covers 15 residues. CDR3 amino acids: CASSLESGAPNEQFF. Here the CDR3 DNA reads TGTGCCAGCAGTTTAGAGTCGGGGGCGCCCAATGAGCAGTTCTTC.

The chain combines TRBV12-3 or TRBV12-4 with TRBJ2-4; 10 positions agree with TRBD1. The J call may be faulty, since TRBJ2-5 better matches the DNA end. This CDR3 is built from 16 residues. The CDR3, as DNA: TGTGCCAGCAGTTCTACGGGACAGGGGCTGTGGGAGACCCAGTACTTC. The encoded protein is CASSSTGQGLWETQYF.

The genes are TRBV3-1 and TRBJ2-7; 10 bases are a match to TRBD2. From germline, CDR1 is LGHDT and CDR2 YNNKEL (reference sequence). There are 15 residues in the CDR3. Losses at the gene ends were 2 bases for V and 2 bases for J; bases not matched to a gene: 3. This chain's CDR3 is CASSQQAGGTYEQYF. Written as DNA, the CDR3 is TGTGCCAGCAGCCAACAAGCGGGGGGGACCTACGAGCAGTACTTC.

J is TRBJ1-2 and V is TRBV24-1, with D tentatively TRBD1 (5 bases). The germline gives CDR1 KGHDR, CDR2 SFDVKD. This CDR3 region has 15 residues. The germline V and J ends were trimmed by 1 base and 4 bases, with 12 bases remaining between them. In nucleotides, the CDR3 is TGTGCCACCAGTGATTTCGGCCAGGGCAGCTATGGCTACACCTTC. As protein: CATSDFGQGSYGYTF.